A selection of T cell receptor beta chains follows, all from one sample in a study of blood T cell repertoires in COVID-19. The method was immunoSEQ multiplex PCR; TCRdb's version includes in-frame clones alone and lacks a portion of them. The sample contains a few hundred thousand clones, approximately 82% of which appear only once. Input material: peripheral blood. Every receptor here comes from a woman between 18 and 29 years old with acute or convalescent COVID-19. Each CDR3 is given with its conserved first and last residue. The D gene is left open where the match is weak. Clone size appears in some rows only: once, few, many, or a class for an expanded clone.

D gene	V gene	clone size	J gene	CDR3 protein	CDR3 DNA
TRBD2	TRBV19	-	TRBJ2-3	CASSAYRLAGRGDSTDTQYF	TGTGCCAGTAGTGCTTACAGACTAGCTGGGCGGGGGGATTCTACAGATACGCAGTATTTT
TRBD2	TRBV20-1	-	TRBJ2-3	CSASLPSGNGWAQYF	TGCAGTGCTAGTTTGCCTAGCGGGAACGGCTGGGCGCAGTATTTT
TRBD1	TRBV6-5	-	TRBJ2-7	CASSPGQGISYEQYF	TGTGCCAGCAGTCCGGGACAGGGAATTTCCTACGAGCAGTACTTC
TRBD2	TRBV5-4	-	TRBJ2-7	CASSLGGLAGVGEQYF	TGTGCCAGCAGCTTGGGAGGACTAGCGGGAGTGGGCGAGCAGTACTTC
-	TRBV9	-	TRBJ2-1	CASSSSDNRLYNEQFF	TGTGCCAGCAGCAGTTCAGACAACCGTCTCTACAATGAGCAGTTCTTC
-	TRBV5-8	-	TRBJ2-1	CASSWGTVQFF	TGTGCCAGCAGCTGGGGGACTGTGCAGTTCTTC
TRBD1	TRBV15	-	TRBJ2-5	CATSREVRTGGSETQYF	TGTGCCACCAGCAGAGAAGTTCGGACAGGGGGCTCCGAGACCCAGTACTTC
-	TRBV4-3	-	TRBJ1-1	CASSLQGKGSMNTEAFF	TGCGCCAGCAGCCTACAGGGAAAGGGGAGCATGAACACTGAAGCTTTCTTT
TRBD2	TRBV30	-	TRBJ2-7	CAWGAGVYEQYF	TGTGCCTGGGGGGCGGGAGTCTACGAGCAGTACTTC
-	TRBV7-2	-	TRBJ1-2	CASSSPGSYGYTF	TGTGCCAGCAGCTCCCCGGGAAGCTATGGCTACACCTTC
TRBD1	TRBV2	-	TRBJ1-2	CASRAPGTGDYGYTF	TGTGCCAGCAGGGCACCCGGGACAGGGGACTATGGCTACACCTTC
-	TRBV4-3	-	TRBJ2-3	CASSQDSRQLSTDTQYF	TGCGCCAGCAGCCAAGATTCGCGGCAGTTAAGCACAGATACGCAGTATTTT
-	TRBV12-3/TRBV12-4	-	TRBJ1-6	CASSRTANSPLHF	TGTGCCAGCAGTCGGACAGCGAATTCACCCCTCCACTTT
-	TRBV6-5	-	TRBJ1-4	CASSRGATNEKLFF	TGTGCCAGCAGCCGGGGGGCAACTAATGAAAAACTGTTTTTT
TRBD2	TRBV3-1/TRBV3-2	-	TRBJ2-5	CASSQVTSAQYF	TGTGCCAGCAGCCAAGTAACTAGCGCCCAGTACTTC
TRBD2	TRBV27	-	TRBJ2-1	CASSPPWVAGGAEQFF	TGTGCCAGCAGTCCGCCGTGGGTAGCGGGAGGGGCTGAGCAGTTCTTC
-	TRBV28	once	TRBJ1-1	CASRTQGTEAFF	TGTGCCAGCCGGACCCAGGGGACTGAAGCTTTCTTT
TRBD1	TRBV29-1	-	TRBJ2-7	CSVETDRGPYEQYF	TGCAGCGTTGAGACGGACAGGGGGCCCTACGAGCAGTACTTC
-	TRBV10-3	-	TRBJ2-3	CAINPAGSTDTQYF	TGTGCCATCAACCCCGCGGGGTCCACAGATACGCAGTATTTT
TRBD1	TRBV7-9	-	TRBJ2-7	CASSLGQGYHEQYF	TGTGCCAGCAGCTTAGGACAGGGTTACCACGAGCAGTACTTC
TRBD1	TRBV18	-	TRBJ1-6	CASSPRLKGQGDNSPLHF	TGTGCCAGCTCACCACGACTAAAAGGACAGGGAGATAATTCACCCCTCCACTTT